Sequencing of this T cell receptor beta chain was carried out in a study of metastatic and nonmetastatic thyroid tumors. About the study: Comparison of repertoires was carried out across blood and tumor or nodule tissue from malignant and benign thyroid patients.

There were no patients who had received any treatment before thyroid surgery. TCRdb re-analyzed the PCR reads using MiXCR. The sample yields under 15,000 clones, around 29% seen once. The CDR3 is 15 residues long. Germline V gives CDR1 SGHRS, CDR2 YFSETQ. The V end lost 4 bases, the J end lost 4 bases, and 17 bases lay between the germline ends. Sequencing used tumor tissue. The clonotype comes from a female donor with papillary thyroid cancer or a benign thyroid nodule (not recorded which). Some clones in this sample may be carry-over from other donors' samples. The chain couples TRBV5-1 to TRBJ1-1; D perhaps matches TRBD1 (5 bases). As DNA, the CDR3 is TGCGCCAGCAGCCCCACCCCGGGGGTCGTCACTGAAGCTTTCTTT. Protein product: CASSPTPGVVTEAFF.